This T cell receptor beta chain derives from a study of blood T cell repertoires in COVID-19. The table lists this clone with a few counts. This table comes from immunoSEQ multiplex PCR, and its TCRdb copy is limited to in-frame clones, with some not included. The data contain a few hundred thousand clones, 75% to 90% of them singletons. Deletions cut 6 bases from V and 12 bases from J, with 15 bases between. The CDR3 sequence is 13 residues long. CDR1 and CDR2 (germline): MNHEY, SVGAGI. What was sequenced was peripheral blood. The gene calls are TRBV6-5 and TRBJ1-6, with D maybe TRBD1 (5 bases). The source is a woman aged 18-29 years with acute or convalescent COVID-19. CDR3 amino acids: CASRGLSQGPLHF. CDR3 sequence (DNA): TGTGCCAGCAGGGGACTTTCCCAAGGACCCCTCCACTTT.